The 8 T cell receptor beta chains in this list originate from one sample, sequenced in a study of identical twins' blood T cells (dated by TCRdb to the early 2010s). Library prep was done by 5' RACE. Sequencer: Illumina Genome Analyzer IIx. The public reads were run again by TCRdb, first through fastp at Q25 and then through MiXCR, and only productive beta chains were kept. A single entry per CDR3 protein holds the most common genes and DNA from its merged rows. Within this sample are around 380,000 distinct CDR3 sequences, with over 25% of them counted one time only. The ten top clones hold 6.1% of the sample. Sample: PBMCs. The receptors stem from a woman aged 18 to 49 in good health.

The chain combines TRBV29-1 with TRBJ2-5; D is unclear. Looked up from germline, CDR1 is SQVTM and CDR2 is ANQGSEA. The CDR3 is made up of 12 amino acids. V lost 6 bases to trimming and J lost 5 bases, with 13 bases between them. The CDR3 reads CSVSTVSETQYF. The CDR3 DNA sequence: TGCAGCGTGAGTACTGTTTCGGAGACCCAGTACTTC.

The chain links TRBV3-1 to TRBJ1-2, with D hard to call. Trimming left V 5 bases short and J 8 bases short, with 18 bases between. Per the germline V gene, CDR1 is LGHDT and CDR2 is YNNKEL (reference sequence). There are 14 residues in the CDR3. The CDR3 here is CASSVNSERKGYTF. The CDR3, as DNA: TGTGCCAGCAGCGTAAACAGTGAACGGAAAGGCTACACCTTC.

This clonotype was seen ten or more times. This chain uses TRBV13 with TRBJ2-1; possibly TRBD2 for D (6 bases). The CDR3 runs to 15 residues. Germline V gene data show CDR1 as PRHDT and CDR2 as FYEKMQ (reference sequence). V lost 1 base and J lost 9, with 16 bases in between. This chain's CDR3 is CASSLAGVDRLEQFF. CDR3 in DNA: TGTGCCAGCAGCTTAGCGGGAGTAGACCGGCTTGAGCAGTTCTTC.

For this clonotype: Possible read error: a much larger clone is one base away. The V and J genes are TRBV20-1 and TRBJ1-1; tentative D call: TRBD1 (5 bases). The CDR3 covers 13 residues. Germline assignment: CDR1 DFQATT and CDR2 SNEGSKA (reference sequence). The CDR3 DNA reads TGCAGTGCTAGGCAGGGTACGAACACTGGAGCTTTCTTT. Encoded protein: CSARQGTNTGAFF.

Comments on this clonotype: One junction end does not reproduce the germline sequence, and a read error may be involved. The chain recombines TRBV20-1 with TRBJ1-1; D may be TRBD1 (5 bases). Germline CDR1 is DFQATT and CDR2 is SNEGSKA (reference sequence). This CDR3 is 13 amino acids long. CDR3 amino acids: CSAPREGNAEAFF. In DNA form, the CDR3 reads TGCAGTGCTCCCAGGGAGGGGAACGCTGAAGCTTTCTTT.

The chain recombines TRBV10-3 with TRBJ2-7; D possibly corresponds to TRBD2 (5 bases). Per the germline V gene, CDR1 is ENHRY and CDR2 is SYGVKD. Trimming took 4 bases from V and 4 from J, leaving 5 bases between them. The CDR3 is 11 amino acids. Here the CDR3 DNA reads TGTGCCATCAGTGGAGGGTACGAGCAGTACTTC. It specifies CAISGGYEQYF.

This chain joins TRBV6-1 and TRBJ2-2; D is undetermined. Trimming removed 7 bases at V and 6 bases at J, with 9 bases between. Germline V gene lookup returns CDR1 MNHNS and CDR2 SASEGT. The CDR3 runs 12 residues. The CDR3 loop is CASKDVSGELFF. The CDR3 DNA follows: TGTGCCAGCAAAGACGTATCCGGGGAGCTGTTTTTT.

This clonotype was picked up a small number of times. V and J are TRBV27 and TRBJ2-1; D is unclear. The CDR3 totals 14 residues. The germline gives CDR1 MNHEY, CDR2 SMNVEV (reference sequence). V lost 3 bases, J lost 7 bases, and 13 bases lay in between. CDR3 sequence reads: CASSFTPLRNEQFF. The CDR3 DNA is TGTGCCAGCAGTTTCACTCCCCTTCGGAATGAGCAGTTCTTC.